This T cell receptor (beta chain) was profiled in a study of control samples from healthy donors and cancer patients. The ends were cut back, 2 bases at V and 10 bases at J, with 18 bases in the middle. CDR1 KGHSH and CDR2 LQKENI come from the germline V gene. CDR3 length equals 16 residues. Data came from immunoSEQ multiplex PCR; TCRdb stores just in-frame clones and leaves some out. The sample records around 170,000 clones, 80% to 95% being singletons. This sequence originates from a woman in her twenties or thirties in good health. The V call is TRBV18, the J call TRBJ1-6, with D tentatively TRBD1 (5 bases). Sequences were obtained from blood. CDR3 DNA: TGTGCCAGCTCACCAGGACTCGGGGGTAATAGCTCACCCCTCCACTTT. Encoded protein: CASSPGLGGNSSPLHF.